This T cell receptor (beta chain) was retrieved from a study of post-analysis software for immune sequencing data (dated by TCRdb to 2014 to 2015). In terms of the full investigation: Relapsing-remitting, secondary progressive and progressive-relapsing multiple sclerosis were recorded as disease courses, and subtype annotation was lacking for some patients. A subset of samples was prepared in parallel using single-end sample barcoding, then pooled and co-amplified after Illumina adapter ligation. The patient repertoires were set against eleven to twelve previously published healthy control repertoires from donors whose ages ranged from roughly 6 to 26 years.

Broad study findings and their caveats: The multiple sclerosis patient group was slightly younger than the control group. Four to six TRBV segments, including TRBV5-6, TRBV5-1 and TRBV20-1, were significantly more frequent in patients than controls. When samples were clustered directly using the F measure, samples prepared in the same batch co-clustered strongly, which prompted a batch-effect correction. Compared with controls, multiple sclerosis patients had significantly lower normalized Chao1 diversity, a finding suggesting substantial peripheral T-cell clonal expansion.

To demonstrate the VDJtools post-analysis software, the study profiled TCR beta repertoires from the peripheral blood of about a dozen young patients with multiple sclerosis. The multiple sclerosis patients were children and adolescents between about 6 and 16 years of age. Library preparation used PCR. The sequencer was an Illumina HiSeq 2500. To reduce PCR and sequencing biases, unique molecular identifiers were built into the TCR beta cDNA libraries. Per 1 to 10 million input T cells, some 500,000 cDNA molecules were obtained, such that each molecule approximated one T cell. The patient libraries were prepared and sequenced with the same protocol used for the earlier healthy control dataset. Samples belonging to the same batch were prepared together, multiplexed and sequenced on a shared HiSeq lane. The paper's data handling went like this. Raw barcoded reads were processed with MIGEC, discarding single-read molecular identifier groups before consensus assembly and CDR3 extraction. Clonotype tables were post-analysed with VDJtools, and diversity was normalized by down-sampling all datasets to the smallest sample size. Repertoire overlap clustering matched CDR3 amino acid but not nucleotide sequences to correct batch-related cross-sample contamination. TCRdb reran the public reads through fastp at Q25 and MiXCR, keeping productive beta chains. Each record represents a unique CDR3 protein, reported with the most common genes and DNA among its rows. It is TCRdb's table, rather than the study itself, that gives the V and J calls and clone size. This sample gives under 900,000 distinct CDR3 sequences in total; roughly half of them show up just once. Together, the top ten hold about 4.5% of the sample.

A word on this clonotype: Its antigen is currently not known. Per-base qualities were not stored, and no clone one base away is much larger.

V lost 7 bases and J lost 4 bases; the stretch between them is 17 bases long. The germline V gene provides CDR1 MNHNS and CDR2 SASEGT. The CDR3 sequence holds 15 residues, the cysteine and phenylalanine included. Just CDR3 DNA is preserved here, 45 bases in frame from base 1. The chain is encoded by TRBV6-1 joined to TRBJ2-1; no D gene can be assigned with confidence. The sequenced sample consisted of blood. The clonotype was recovered from a girl under 18 with multiple sclerosis. Read as DNA, the sequence is TGTGCCAGCATTCTCGCCCCGGACGCTTACAATGAGCAGTTCTTC. This gives the protein CASILAPDAYNEQFF.